The 20 T cell receptor beta chains in this list originate from one sample, sequenced in a study of T cells in localized non-small cell lung cancer. Sequenced by immunoSEQ multiplex PCR; TCRdb stores in-frame clones only, minus some. The top ten hold 3.5% to 5% of the sample, which has roughly 28,000 clones, 82% seen once. The source material was peripheral blood, sampled before any cancer treatment. Receptor source: a woman between 35 and 75 years old with stage I lung adenocarcinoma.

The chain recombines TRBV7-8 with TRBJ2-2; no clear D. The V and J ends lost 5 bases and 0 bases respectively, with 10 bases between them. Germline V gives CDR1 SGHVS, CDR2 FQNEAQ. CDR3 size: 15 residues. DNA for the CDR3: TGTGCCAGCAGCCCCCAGGACGCGAACACCGGGGAGCTGTTTTTT. Its translation: CASSPQDANTGELFF.

The chain recombines TRBV20-1 with TRBJ1-1; 9 positions agree with TRBD1. From germline, CDR1 is DFQATT and CDR2 SNEGSKA (reference sequence). V dropped 6 bases and J dropped 11; count of bases not matched to a gene: 7. The CDR3 loop spans 11 amino acids. CDR3 amino acids: CSAWDRVEAFF. CDR3 nucleotide sequence: TGCAGTGCCTGGGACAGGGTTGAGGCTTTCTTT.

V gene TRBV11-2 combines with J gene TRBJ2-1; D ambiguous. Trimming pared 1 base from V and 5 bases from J, leaving 15 bases between. CDR3 length equals 16 residues. Germline V gene sequence: CDR1 SGHAT, CDR2 FQNNGV. CDR3 nucleotides: TGTGCCAGCAGCTTAGGCGATAGGCGAAGGAACAATGAGCAGTTCTTC. Protein: CASSLGDRRRNNEQFF.

The chain links TRBV2 to TRBJ1-3, with D possibly matching TRBD1 (6 bases). The CDR3 is made up of 17 amino acids. The ends were cut back, 2 bases at V and 0 bases at J, with 14 bases in the middle. Germline V gene lookup returns CDR1 SNHLY and CDR2 FYNNEI. CDR3 sequence: CASSEWGQPSSGNTIYF. CDR3 bases: TGTGCCAGCAGTGAATGGGGGCAGCCGAGCTCTGGAAACACCATATATTTT.

This chain uses TRBV6-5 with TRBJ1-5; 7 bases map to TRBD1. The V and J ends lost 6 bases and 2 bases, in that order; junction bases with no gene match: 7. Per the germline V gene, CDR1 is MNHEY and CDR2 is SVGAGI. This CDR3 has 15 amino acids. The CDR3 loop reads CASSLDRDRNQPQHF. For the CDR3, the DNA is TGTGCCAGCAGCCTCGACAGGGATCGCAATCAGCCCCAGCATTTT.

This chain links TRBV5-1 with TRBJ1-1, with 9 bases that match TRBD1. The CDR3 has 17 amino acids. Germline V gives CDR1 SGHRS, CDR2 YFSETQ. J gave up 5 bases and V 4 bases, and 15 bases lay outside the gene matches. Here the CDR3 reads CASSLLTGGAFGTEAFF. DNA for the CDR3: TGCGCCAGCAGCCTATTAACAGGGGGCGCATTTGGGACTGAAGCTTTCTTT.

The rearrangement uses TRBV7-9 and TRBJ1-1, with D uncertain. CDR1 and CDR2 (germline): SEHNR, FQNEAQ (reference sequence). Trimming cost V 1 base and J 1 base, with 10 bases left between them. This CDR3 region has 15 residues. This CDR3 is CASSLGAGRNTEAFF. The CDR3 bases are TGTGCCAGCAGCTTAGGCGCGGGGAGGAACACTGAAGCTTTCTTT.

CDR3 bases: TGTGCCAGCAGCTTAGAAGGGGCCCCAGATACGCAGTATTTT. This encodes CASSLEGAPDTQYF. This chain links TRBV7-9 with TRBJ2-3, with D possibly being TRBD1 (5 bases). This CDR3 is built from 14 residues. Germline V gene data show CDR1 as SEHNR and CDR2 as FQNEAQ (reference sequence). The V end lost 1 base, the J end lost 4 bases, and 9 bases lay between the germline ends.

V and J are TRBV19 and TRBJ1-5; D perhaps matches TRBD1 (6 bases). Trimming removed 9 bases at V and 3 bases at J, with 18 bases between. This CDR3 has 15 amino acids. The V gene's germline CDR1 is LNHDA and CDR2 SQIVND (reference sequence). The CDR3 loop reads CASHLGQGPNQPQHF. CDR3 DNA: TGTGCCAGCCACCTGGGACAAGGCCCCAATCAGCCCCAGCATTTT.

This clone came up a few times. The chain couples TRBV11-2 to TRBJ1-4; the D is unclear. This CDR3 is built from 16 residues. With 0 bases removed from V and 1 base from J, the gap between germline ends came to 9 bases. CDR1 SGHAT and CDR2 FQNNGV come from the germline V gene. Here the CDR3 reads CASSLDGRRTNEKLFF. The CDR3 coding sequence is TGTGCCAGCAGCTTAGACGGACGGCGAACTAATGAAAAACTGTTTTTT.

The chain is built from TRBV4-3 and TRBJ2-1; D gene uncertain. Trimming cost V 0 bases and J 7 bases, with 7 bases left between them. The CDR3 is 13 amino acids. Germline V gives CDR1 LGHNA, CDR2 YSLEER. Here the CDR3 DNA reads TGCGCCAGCAGCCAAGATACTCATAATGAGCAGTTCTTC. Translated, it gives CASSQDTHNEQFF.

The chain links TRBV7-2 to TRBJ1-5; possible D gene TRBD1, 6 bases. The germline V gene has CDR1 SGHTA and CDR2 FQGNSA. Between the trimmed V and J ends, which lost 5 bases and 4 bases, there was a span of 24 bases. The CDR3 extends over 18 amino acids. CDR3 nucleotide sequence: TGTGCCAGCAGCCCTTCCCGTGGGGGGCCGGGAAGTAATCAGCCCCAGCATTTT. This encodes CASSPSRGGPGSNQPQHF.

The chain uses TRBV11-1 and TRBJ2-5; a possible D gene is TRBD2 (6 bases). There are 14 residues in the CDR3. CDR1 and CDR2 (germline): SGHAT, FQDESV (reference sequence). Trimming left V 5 bases short and J 4 bases short, with 14 bases between. In DNA form, the CDR3 reads TGTGCCAGCAGCCCGCGGGGAGGTCCAGAGACCCAGTACTTC. Protein: CASSPRGGPETQYF.

A few counts support this clone. The V and J genes are TRBV21-1 and TRBJ2-7. TRBV21-1 is listed as a pseudogene. This CDR3 comprises 14 residues. CDR3: CASSKGRTADEQYF. In DNA form, the CDR3 reads TGTGCCAGCAGCAAAGGTCGTACGGCAGACGAGCAGTACTTC.

This clone was found once. Germline and junction disagree at one end, which may indicate a read error. This sequence joins TRBV19 and TRBJ1-1; unclear D gene. Per germline, CDR1 LNHDA and CDR2 SQIVND (reference sequence). The CDR3 has 16 amino acids. The CDR3 sequence: CASSLDPGAMNTEAFF. CDR3 in DNA: TGTGCCAGTAGTCTAGACCCCGGAGCCATGAACACTGAAGCTTTCTTT.

This sequence joins TRBV9 and TRBJ1-6; weak D call: TRBD1 (5 bases). Trimming took off 0 bases at V and 10 bases at J, with 11 bases between the two ends. Per the germline V gene, CDR1 is SGDLS and CDR2 is YYNGEE. CDR3 length: 14 residues. The CDR3 DNA sequence: TGTGCCAGCAGCGTAGAACGGCGGGGGTCACCCCTCCACTTT. Translated, it gives CASSVERRGSPLHF. The entire variable domain, with the rest obtained from reference TRBV9 and TRBJ1-6, is as follows: DSGVTQTPKHLITATGQRVTLRCSPRSGDLSVYWYQQSLDQGLQFLIQYYNGEERAKGNILERFSAQQFPDLHSELNLSSLELGDSALYFCASSVERRGSPLHFGNGTRLTVT.

This sequence joins TRBV10-3 and TRBJ2-3; the D gene is possibly TRBD2 (5 bases). This CDR3 contains 15 residues. With 8 bases removed from V and 1 base from J, the gap between germline ends came to 16 bases. CDR1 and CDR2 from the germline V gene are ENHRY and SYGVKD. CDR3 coding DNA: TGTGCCATCCCCGAGCGCCTAGCTGGCACAGATACGCAGTATTTT. It translates to CAIPERLAGTDTQYF.

The rearrangement joins TRBV19 to TRBJ2-7, with D perhaps matching TRBD1 (5 bases). Between the trimmed V and J ends, which lost 5 bases and 1 base, there was a span of 15 bases. Germline CDR1 reads LNHDA; CDR2 reads SQIVND (reference sequence). This CDR3 is built from 15 residues. The CDR3, as DNA: TGTGCCAGTAGTCCCCACCCCGACAGTTCCTACGAGCAGTACTTC. Translation gives CASSPHPDSSYEQYF.

This sequence joins TRBV5-4 and TRBJ1-6; TRBD1 matches 9 bases. Trimming at V came to 4 bases and at J to 10 bases, leaving 9 bases not matched to a gene. CDR3 length equals 15 residues. The germline V gene has CDR1 SGHNT and CDR2 YYREEE (reference sequence). The CDR3 coding sequence is TGTGCCAGCAGCGTCCGGGACAGGGTCAACTCACCCCTCCACTTT. Amino acid sequence: CASSVRDRVNSPLHF.

V usage is TRBV5-1 and J usage is TRBJ2-1, with D perhaps being TRBD1 or TRBD2 (5 bases each). The CDR3 runs 12 residues. CDR1 is SGHRS, CDR2 YFSETQ, per germline. V lost 3 bases to trimming and J lost 10 bases, with 11 bases between them. The CDR3: CASSSRGREQFF. The CDR3, as DNA: TGCGCCAGCAGCTCGAGGGGTAGGGAGCAGTTCTTC.